This T cell receptor beta chain came from a study of beta chain features in type 1 diabetes. All of the isolated RNA was reverse transcribed, so expressed TCRB transcripts were sequenced. Some clones are missing from TCRdb's copy, which holds only in-frame ones; the method was immunoSEQ multiplex PCR. The table records fewer than 200,000 clones, about a tenth of them present only once. This clone came up a few times. What it recognizes is unknown. The CDR3 totals 13 residues. The germline V and J ends were trimmed by 4 bases and 8 bases, with 15 bases remaining between them. From germline, CDR1 is SGDLS and CDR2 YYNGEE. Whole-study results and caveats: Junctions at VDJ sites from type 1 diabetes patients had fewer insertions and more deletions. TCRB CDR3s from Type 1 diabetes patients were moderately but significantly shorter in all four CD4+ subsets.

Sequences were obtained from central memory CD4+ T cells from blood. The rearrangement joins TRBV9 to TRBJ1-2; D not certain. This sequence was found in a man in his thirties or forties with type 1 diabetes. CDR3 nucleotide sequence: TGTGCCAGCAGCCCATCTCATCAGCGCGGCTACACCTTC. Translated: CASSPSHQRGYTF.